This entry is about one T cell receptor (beta chain). CD8+ and CD4+ blood T cells underwent TCR beta sequencing. Healthy donors were controls matched for age and sex. An input of roughly 0.5 to 1 ug of RNA was subjected to reverse transcription using random hexamers. The immunoSEQ assay covered 54 Vbeta and 13 Jbeta segments for CDR3. Using its own MiXCR run on the immunoSEQ multiplex PCR reads, TCRdb lists one record per CDR3 protein. The table includes 160,000 or so distinct CDR3 sequences, about 94% detected once. Germline V gene sequence: CDR1 ENHRY, CDR2 SYGVKD. Trimming removed 3 bases at V and 4 bases at J, with 13 bases between. The CDR3 totals 15 residues. This sample stems from a study of CD8 T cells in Susac syndrome.

The V gene is TRBV10-3, the J gene TRBJ1-5, with a possible D match to TRBD1 (5 bases). The specimen sequenced was CD4+ T cells from PBMCs. The clonotype was recovered from a human donor in good health. CDR3 bases: TGTGCCATCAGTGACCCCGGGGAGGGGAATCAGCCCCAGCATTTT. Its translation is CAISDPGEGNQPQHF.